Below are 7 T cell receptor beta chains sequenced from a single sample in a study of glioma-infiltrating T cells. TCR alpha and beta CDR3 regions were amplified from RNA using iRepertoire nested multiplex PCR. From the multiplex PCR reads, TCRdb called clonotypes with MiXCR, one entry per CDR3 protein. Among under 200,000 distinct CDR3 sequences listed, more than 35% were seen once. Sequenced input: glioma tissue, nonneoplastic brain tissue, or PBMCs (not recorded which). The receptors derive from a human donor with low-grade glioma or glioblastoma, undergoing nonglioma brain surgery, or in good health (not recorded which).

As concerns this clonotype: A much larger clone lies one base from this, so it may be a read error. This chain connects TRBV7-2 to TRBJ1-4; D gene unclear. The CDR3 consists of 15 residues. CDR1 and CDR2 from the germline V gene are SGHTA and FQGNSA. The V end was cut by 4 bases, the J end by 8 bases, with 17 bases between. The CDR3 DNA sequence: TGTGCCAGCAGCTCCGGAGGCGCGGGTGGGGAAAAACTGTTTTTT. Translated, it gives CASSSGGAGGEKLFF. Looking up the rest from reference TRBV7-2 and TRBJ1-4 gives the full variable domain: GAGVSQSPSNKVTEKGKDVELRCDPISGHTALYWYRQSLGQGLEFLIYFQGNSAPDKSGLPSDRFSAERTGGSVSTLTIQRTQQEDSAVYLCASSSGGAGGEKLFFGSGTQLSVL.

This sequence joins TRBV7-2 and TRBJ1-2; a possible D gene is TRBD1 (5 bases). V lost 3 bases to trimming and J lost 4 bases, with 9 bases between them. CDR3 size: 13 residues. The germline gives CDR1 SGHTA, CDR2 FQGNSA. CDR3 region: CASSLGQGYGYTF. The DNA for the CDR3 is TGTGCCAGCAGCTTGGGGCAGGGCTATGGCTACACCTTC.

This clonotype was picked up a small number of times. V gene TRBV12-5 combines with J gene TRBJ2-7, with TRBD1 matching over 7 bases. The trim removed 7 bases at V and 3 bases at J, leaving 6 bases unmatched. Germline CDR1 reads LGHNT; CDR2 reads FRNRAP. CDR3 length: 13 amino acids. CDR3: CASALGQNYEQYF. The CDR3 bases are TGTGCTAGTGCGCTGGGACAGAACTACGAGCAGTACTTC.

This clonotype has only a few counts. The chain is built from TRBV2 and TRBJ2-1, with 7 bases identical to TRBD2. The CDR3 loop spans 16 amino acids. V was clipped by 7 bases and J by 2 bases; unmatched bases: 11. The germline V gene has CDR1 SNHLY and CDR2 FYNNEI. The chain's CDR3 is CASTPSWRGTYNEQFF. DNA of the CDR3: TGTGCCAGCACCCCGTCCTGGCGGGGGACCTACAATGAGCAGTTCTTC.

This clonotype was observed a few times. This chain uses TRBV12-3 or TRBV12-4 with TRBJ1-6, with 7 bases lining up with TRBD1. J lost 7 bases, V lost 5 bases, and 5 bases had no gene match. The CDR3 extends over 14 amino acids. The DNA for the CDR3 is TGTGCCAGCAGTAGACAGGGAGGCAATTCACCCCTCCACTTT. This codes for CASSRQGGNSPLHF.

Regarding this clonotype: The junction shows a germline mismatch at one end, possibly a read error. The chain couples TRBV5-1 to TRBJ2-1; unclear D gene. Germline CDR1 reads SGHRS; CDR2 reads YFSETQ. The CDR3 sequence is 15 residues long. The CDR3 region is CASSLETDGDNEQSF. The CDR3, as DNA: TGCGCCAGCAGCTTGGAAACGGACGGAGACAATGAGCAGTCCTTC.

This clonotype occurred a few times. A much larger clone lies one base from this, so it may be a read error. The V gene is TRBV15, the J gene TRBJ1-2; unclear D gene. The CDR3 is 14 residues long. Germline CDR1 is LNHNV and CDR2 is YYDKDF (reference sequence). Trimming left V 0 bases short and J 5 bases short, with 10 bases between. The CDR3 DNA reads as TGTGCCACCAGCAGAGATGGGAAGACGTATGGCTACACCTTC. It specifies CATSRDGKTYGYTF.